This T cell receptor beta chain was observed in a study of blood T cell repertoires in COVID-19. The method was immunoSEQ multiplex PCR; TCRdb's version includes in-frame clones alone and lacks a portion of them. Of 200,000 to 250,000 clones listed, about nine tenths were seen once; the top ten hold approximately 3%. Germline V gene data show CDR1 as SGHNT and CDR2 as YYREEE (reference sequence). The length of the CDR3 is 15 residues. V was cut by 10 bases and J by 3 bases, with 22 bases left in between. Sequenced material: PBMCs or T cells enriched from blood (not recorded which). This sequence joins TRBV5-4 and TRBJ1-1, with a weak D call TRBD1 (6 bases). This receptor was obtained from a woman in her 50s in a cohort exposed to, infected with or recovered from COVID-19 (not recorded which). As DNA, the CDR3 is TGTGCCGGATCGACAGGCGTTTTTAGGGACACTGAAGCTTTCTTT. Protein: CAGSTGVFRDTEAFF.